These 13 T cell receptor beta chains share one sample of origin, sequenced in a study of blood T cell repertoires in COVID-19. The data were produced by immunoSEQ multiplex PCR, yet TCRdb's version contains in-frame clones alone and is incomplete. In the table there are around 100,000 clones, roughly nine tenths of which are singletons. Material: peripheral blood. The receptor source for this set is a man aged 30 to 45 in a cohort sampled during active COVID-19.

V is TRBV4-3 and J is TRBJ1-6; 7 bases are shared with TRBD1. With V trimmed by 1 base and J by 9 bases, 12 bases remained unmatched. Germline values: CDR1 LGHNA, CDR2 YSLEER. This CDR3 contains 17 residues. The CDR3 reads CASSQVFARGAASPLHF. In DNA, the CDR3 is TGCGCCAGCAGCCAAGTTTTTGCCAGGGGGGCGGCTTCACCCCTCCACTTT.

V and J are TRBV3-1 (or the pseudogene TRBV3-2) and TRBJ2-1; tentative D call: TRBD1 (5 bases). The CDR3 consists of 14 residues. V lost 3 bases, J lost 5 bases, and 11 bases lay in between. Germline V CDR1 and CDR2: LGHDT, YNNKEL (reference sequence). The CDR3 loop reads CASSHFSGHNEQFF. In nucleotides, the CDR3 is TGTGCCAGCAGCCATTTTTCAGGGCACAATGAGCAGTTCTTC.

V gene TRBV19 combines with J gene TRBJ1-5; tentative D call: TRBD1 (6 bases). Germline values: CDR1 LNHDA, CDR2 SQIVND (reference sequence). The CDR3 covers 14 residues. Trimming removed 1 base at V and 4 bases at J, with 8 bases between. The CDR3 DNA reads TGTGCCAGTAGTATAGGACAGGCAAATCAGCCCCAGCATTTT. Its protein product is CASSIGQANQPQHF.

The chain combines TRBV19 with TRBJ1-2, with 10 nucleotides matching TRBD1. The germline V gene encodes CDR1 LNHDA and CDR2 SQIVND (reference sequence). The CDR3 contains 17 residues. The junction had 9 bases not matched to a gene; V was cut back by 1 base and J by 4 bases. The CDR3 DNA follows: TGTGCCAGTAGTATAGGAGGGACAGGGGACCTCCCCTATGGCTACACCTTC. Amino acids: CASSIGGTGDLPYGYTF.

V and J are TRBV24-1 and TRBJ2-3; 7 nucleotides match TRBD1. From germline, CDR1 is KGHDR and CDR2 SFDVKD. The CDR3 is made up of 16 amino acids. V lost 3 bases to trimming and J lost 0 bases; unmatched junction nucleotides: 5. The CDR3 DNA reads TGTGCCACCAGTGATACCTCGGGACAGAGCACAGATACGCAGTATTTT. This sequence encodes CATSDTSGQSTDTQYF.

The rearrangement uses TRBV5-4 and TRBJ1-1; D is perhaps TRBD1 (5 bases). V gave up 6 bases and J gave up 6 bases, with 12 bases separating them. The length of the CDR3 is 12 residues. Looked up from germline, CDR1 is SGHNT and CDR2 is YYREEE (reference sequence). CDR3 sequence reads: CASNVGGSEAFF. As DNA, the CDR3 is TGTGCCAGCAACGTGGGGGGATCTGAAGCTTTCTTT.

This chain links TRBV5-4 with TRBJ2-7; 12 nucleotides line up with TRBD1. The CDR3 totals 15 residues. The germline V gene encodes CDR1 SGHNT and CDR2 YYREEE (reference sequence). Trimming at V came to 7 bases and at J to 7 bases, leaving 12 bases not matched to a gene. In DNA, the CDR3 is TGTGCCAGCGGACGGGACAGGGGGCGGGGGAAGGAGCAGTACTTC. Its translation: CASGRDRGRGKEQYF.

J is TRBJ1-2 and V is TRBV30; weak D call: TRBD1 (5 bases). Germline CDR1 reads GTSNPN; CDR2 reads SVGIG (reference sequence). The CDR3 extends over 15 amino acids. With 2 bases removed from V and 4 bases from J, the gap between germline ends came to 17 bases. DNA for the CDR3: TGTGCCTGGAGTCCGCATTGGGGCTCGGGCTATGGCTACACCTTC. Its translation is CAWSPHWGSGYGYTF.

This clone was recorded a few times. The genes are TRBV7-9 and TRBJ1-2, with 7 positions matching TRBD1. Germline CDR1 reads SEHNR; CDR2 reads FQNEAQ (reference sequence). After removal of 5 bases from V and 8 bases from J, the junction contained 5 bases not matched to a gene. This CDR3 has 12 amino acids. The chain's CDR3 is CASSPDRSGYTF. Written as DNA, the CDR3 is TGTGCCAGCAGCCCGGACAGGTCGGGCTACACCTTC.

The chain uses TRBV15 and TRBJ2-1, with 14 positions matching TRBD2. In germline, CDR1 is LNHNV, CDR2 YYDKDF (reference sequence). This CDR3 is 18 amino acids long. V dropped 3 bases and J dropped 0; count of bases not matched to a gene: 4. For the CDR3, the DNA is TGTGCCACCAGCAGGGGACTAGCGGGGGCTCCCTCCTACAATGAGCAGTTCTTC. Its protein is CATSRGLAGAPSYNEQFF.

The J gene is TRBJ2-3, the V gene TRBV30; TRBD2 matches 9 bases. This CDR3 has 16 residues. Losses at the gene ends were 0 bases for V and 3 bases for J; bases not matched to a gene: 7. CDR1 is GTSNPN, CDR2 SVGIG, per germline (reference sequence). The CDR3 reads CAWSVRLAGSTDTQYF. DNA for the CDR3: TGTGCCTGGAGTGTAAGGCTAGCGGGGTCAACAGATACGCAGTATTTT. The complete variable domain, with remaining parts taken from reference TRBV30 and TRBJ2-3, reads SQTIHQWPATLVQPVGSPLSLECTVEGTSNPNLYWYRQAAGRGLQLLFYSVGIGQISSEVPQNLSASRPQDRQFILSSKKLLLSDSGFYLCAWSVRLAGSTDTQYFGPGTRLTVL.

The rearrangement uses TRBV15 and TRBJ2-1, with D unclear. The CDR3 loop spans 15 amino acids. CDR1 is LNHNV and CDR2 is YYDKDF in the germline V gene (reference sequence). The V end was cut by 0 bases, the J end by 4 bases, with 10 bases between. Here the CDR3 reads CATSRDESAYNEQFF. CDR3 in DNA: TGTGCCACCAGCAGAGATGAGTCTGCGTACAATGAGCAGTTCTTC.

The V call is TRBV29-1, the J call TRBJ2-7; D might be TRBD1 (6 bases). Germline V CDR1 and CDR2: SQVTM, ANQGSEA. Trimming took 4 bases from V and 5 from J, leaving 18 bases between them. The CDR3 runs 14 residues. As DNA, the CDR3 is TGCAGCGTTGCTGGGAAAGGGGGACGGAACGAGCAGTACTTC. This codes for CSVAGKGGRNEQYF.